The T cell receptor beta chain under discussion was sequenced for a study of regulatory T cells in long-lasting Graves disease (dated by TCRdb to the early 2020s). In terms of the full investigation: Persistent Graves' disease was defined as antithyroid drug treatment for over 5 years with persistently positive TSH receptor autoantibodies. Patients with persistent Graves' disease were compared with patients with newly diagnosed Graves' disease using TCR sequencing and RNA sequencing of peripheral blood. The study took place in China and was registered as a clinical trial. A total of roughly 35 samples underwent TCR sequencing: roughly 13 from persistent and about 20 from newly diagnosed Graves' disease patients. On average, persistent Graves' disease patients in the clinical cohort had been on antithyroid drugs for around ten years.

CDR1 and CDR2, looked up from the germline V gene, are MGHDK and SYGVNS. V and J are trimmed by 1 base and 8 bases, and the gene matches miss 9 bases of the junction. The CDR3 runs 17 residues from the cysteine to the phenylalanine. The entry retains the CDR3 DNA only, 51 bases that are in frame from base 1. This sample's time point label indicates: persistent/refractory GD, antithyroid drugs over 5 years with positive TRAb. For both TCR sequencing and RNA sequencing, RNA was extracted from PBMCs in TRIzol. Graves' disease was diagnosed according to American Thyroid Association guidelines. Patients for the study were recruited at an endocrinology department in Xi'an, China. Each patient gave 8.5 to 9.5 milliliters of peripheral blood, collected in an EDTA anticoagulant tube. Ficoll Paque Plus density gradient separation was used to isolate PBMCs, and no additional T cell sorting was done. An Agilent 2100 Bioanalyzer and agarose gel were used to assess RNA quality, and a NanoDrop 2000 was used to measure RNA concentration.

General findings and caveats noted by the study authors: A larger number of public clonotypes was shared among persistent patients (fewer than 3,000) than among newly diagnosed patients (roughly 1,000). Only the TCR beta chain was sequenced and analyzed. Persistent disease showed preferential use of TRBV28, TRBJ1-2 and TRBJ2-5, whereas newly diagnosed disease favored TRBV20-1 and TRBJ2-1. Peripheral blood alone was examined, since thyroid tissue, which constituted the primary lesion, could not be accessed. Compared with newly diagnosed patients, patients with persistent Graves' disease had lower TCR Shannon entropy and fewer highly expanded clones, which suggests clonal expansion. The authors acknowledged the small sample size as a limitation that may reduce accuracy.

Receptors were amplified or captured by multiplex PCR. The data were produced on an Illumina HiSeq 4000. To build TCR beta libraries, CDR3 regions were amplified by Arm-PCR using iRepertoire HTBI primers. Before sequencing, the PCR products went through gel purification. From the authors' description of their analysis: Gene usage analysis of CDR3 amino acid clonotypes relied on the approximately 60 TRBV and 14 TRBJ segments identified across samples. Filtered high-quality paired reads were merged into contigs using COPE and FqMerger. Contigs were aligned with BLAST to IMGT TRBV, TRBD and TRBJ reference genes, and CDR3 was defined per IMGT. Any clonotype with a frequency above 0.1% was counted as a highly expanded clone. Shannon entropy served as the measure of repertoire diversity, while the Gini coefficient captured V-J evenness. Public clonotypes were defined as clonotypes shared by more than one individual. The raw public reads went through TCRdb reprocessing: fastp at Q25, MiXCR clone calling, in-frame beta chains kept. Entries are consolidated by CDR3 protein sequence, retaining the most common genes and DNA. TCRdb, not the original authors, processed these V and J calls. The sample includes approximately 500,000 distinct CDR3 sequences, with around a fifth observed a single time. Clones ranked in the top ten supply 7.1% of the sample.

A note on this clonotype: It lacks a known antigen. Per-nucleotide qualities are absent, and no much larger clonotype sits a single base away.

This sequence uses TRBV25-1 and TRBJ2-4; the central 12 bases match TRBD2. This receptor was taken from a female donor with Graves disease. Sample: peripheral blood mononuclear cells (PBMCs), taken when the disease was refractory, from a patient treated with antithyroid drugs. The CDR3: CASSEFLASGRADIQYF. The bases read TGTGCCAGCAGTGAATTTTTGGCTAGCGGGAGGGCCGACATTCAGTACTTC.